This is a list of T cell receptor beta chains from one sample in a study of blood T cell repertoires in COVID-19. Assay: immunoSEQ multiplex PCR; the TCRdb copy retains only in-frame clones and omits some. The top ten hold 4.7% of the sample, which has 250,000 or so clones, roughly four fifths seen once. The sequenced sample consisted of peripheral blood. The receptors derive from a woman between 65 and 79 years old with acute or convalescent COVID-19. The CDR3 runs from the conserved cysteine through the conserved F or W. The order of the fields is CDR3 protein, CDR3 DNA, J gene, clone size, D gene, V gene. A D gene is named only where the DNA matches it firmly. Expanded clones get a size class; other rows say once, few or many, or leave the size out.

CDR3aa: CAISEGSENQPQHF
CDR3nt: TGTGCCATCAGTGAAGGGAGTGAGAACCAGCCCCAGCATTTT
j_gene: TRBJ1-5
abundance: NA
d_gene: NA
v_gene: TRBV10-3

CDR3aa: CASSEIVEAFF
CDR3nt: TGTGCCAGCAGTGAAATCGTAGAAGCTTTCTTT
j_gene: TRBJ1-1
abundance: NA
d_gene: NA
v_gene: TRBV6-1

CDR3aa: CASSQDLEGANSNQPQHF
CDR3nt: TGCGCCAGCAGCCAAGATTTAGAGGGGGCTAATAGCAATCAGCCCCAGCATTTT
j_gene: TRBJ1-5
abundance: NA
d_gene: TRBD1
v_gene: TRBV4-1

CDR3aa: CATSEAGTEAFF
CDR3nt: TGTGCCACCAGTGAAGCGGGAACTGAAGCTTTCTTT
j_gene: TRBJ1-1
abundance: NA
d_gene: NA
v_gene: TRBV24-1

CDR3aa: CASSLEPTGGGQPQHF
CDR3nt: TGTGCCAGCAGCTTAGAACCGACAGGGGGCGGTCAGCCCCAGCATTTT
j_gene: TRBJ1-5
abundance: NA
d_gene: TRBD1
v_gene: TRBV7-2

CDR3aa: CASSPPTGWDTIYF
CDR3nt: TGTGCCAGCAGTCCGCCAACAGGGTGGGACACCATATATTTT
j_gene: TRBJ1-3
abundance: NA
d_gene: NA
v_gene: TRBV28

CDR3aa: CASRGLTRTYNEQFF
CDR3nt: TGTGCCAGCCGAGGGTTAACCCGTACCTACAATGAGCAGTTCTTC
j_gene: TRBJ2-1
abundance: NA
d_gene: NA
v_gene: TRBV2

CDR3aa: CASSGEAGGTANEKLFF
CDR3nt: TGTGCCAGCAGCGGTGAGGCAGGGGGCACCGCTAATGAAAAACTGTTTTTT
j_gene: TRBJ1-4
abundance: NA
d_gene: TRBD1
v_gene: TRBV5-4

CDR3aa: CASSGLTGDYGYTF
CDR3nt: TGTGCCAGCAGCGGCCTGACAGGTGACTATGGCTACACCTTC
j_gene: TRBJ1-2
abundance: NA
d_gene: NA
v_gene: TRBV7-2

CDR3aa: CASSEHGSIQYF
CDR3nt: TGCGCCAGCAGTGAACATGGTTCCATTCAGTACTTC
j_gene: TRBJ2-4
abundance: NA
d_gene: NA
v_gene: TRBV10-1

CDR3aa: CASLGVNLGTEAFF
CDR3nt: TGTGCCAGCCTCGGAGTTAATTTGGGCACTGAAGCTTTCTTT
j_gene: TRBJ1-1
abundance: few
d_gene: NA
v_gene: TRBV6-5

CDR3aa: CASSLRGQPQHF
CDR3nt: TGTGCCAGCAGTTTACGAGGTCAGCCCCAGCATTTT
j_gene: TRBJ1-5
abundance: once
d_gene: NA
v_gene: TRBV27

CDR3aa: CASRWTGGNTEAFF
CDR3nt: TGTGCCAGCCGATGGACAGGGGGGAACACTGAAGCTTTCTTT
j_gene: TRBJ1-1
abundance: NA
d_gene: TRBD1
v_gene: TRBV5-6

CDR3aa: CASSLRQLNTEAFF
CDR3nt: TGTGCCAGCAGCTTAAGACAGTTGAACACTGAAGCTTTCTTT
j_gene: TRBJ1-1
abundance: NA
d_gene: NA
v_gene: TRBV7-8

CDR3aa: CSVERESSYNEQFF
CDR3nt: TGCAGCGTTGAGAGGGAGAGCTCCTACAATGAGCAGTTCTTC
j_gene: TRBJ2-1
abundance: NA
d_gene: NA
v_gene: TRBV29-1

CDR3aa: CASSFGDWEAFF
CDR3nt: TGTGCCAGCAGCTTTGGGGACTGGGAAGCTTTCTTT
j_gene: TRBJ1-1
abundance: NA
d_gene: NA
v_gene: TRBV11-2

CDR3aa: CASSLADSTYEQYF
CDR3nt: TGTGCCAGCAGCTTAGCAGACTCGACCTACGAGCAGTACTTC
j_gene: TRBJ2-7
abundance: NA
d_gene: NA
v_gene: TRBV7-2

CDR3aa: CASSFEGYEQYF
CDR3nt: TGCGCCAGCAGCTTCGAGGGCTACGAGCAGTACTTC
j_gene: TRBJ2-7
abundance: NA
d_gene: NA
v_gene: TRBV5-1

CDR3aa: CASSRDRGYGYTF
CDR3nt: TGTGCCAGCAGCAGAGACAGGGGGTATGGCTACACCTTC
j_gene: TRBJ1-2
abundance: NA
d_gene: TRBD1
v_gene: TRBV7-2